Each of the 17 T cell receptor beta chains below was sequenced from the same sample in a study of blood T cell repertoires in COVID-19. Generated by immunoSEQ multiplex PCR, the TCRdb table keeps only in-frame clones and is missing some. The repertoire has roughly 39,000 clones, 88% of them found once; the top ten carry roughly 10%. What was sequenced was peripheral blood. Every receptor here comes from a woman aged 70 to 79 with acute or convalescent COVID-19.

The chain links TRBV27 to TRBJ2-7, with D unresolved. Germline values: CDR1 MNHEY, CDR2 SMNVEV (reference sequence). The CDR3 loop spans 14 amino acids. The V gene lost 1 base and the J gene lost 3 bases, with 10 bases spanning the gap. Written as DNA, the CDR3 is TGTGCCAGCAGTTTATATCCCCAGTACTACGAGCAGTACGTC. Translation: CASSLYPQYYEQYV.

This clone was observed a single time. The V gene is TRBV6-5, the J gene TRBJ1-1; no reliable D call. Trimming removed 4 bases at V and 3 bases at J, with 12 bases between. The CDR3 sequence is 14 residues long. Germline CDR1 MNHEY, CDR2 SVGAGI. Here the CDR3 DNA reads TGTGCCAGCAGTTGGAGGCTCTTGGACACTGAAGCTTTCTTT. Protein sequence: CASSWRLLDTEAFF.

The chain links TRBV6-2 or TRBV6-3 to TRBJ2-1, with TRBD2 matching 11 bases. The germline CDR1 and CDR2 sequences are MNHEY and SVGEGT. CDR3 length equals 15 residues. Trimming removed 5 bases from V and 3 bases from J; junction bases left unmatched: 3. CDR3 nucleotides: TGTGCCAGCAGTCCCGGGACTAGCGGCTACAATGAGCAGTTCTTC. The encoded protein is CASSPGTSGYNEQFF.

The chain is built from TRBV10-3 and TRBJ2-2; 9 bases are a match to TRBD2. Germline CDR1 ENHRY, CDR2 SYGVKD. Trimming removed 0 bases from V and 4 bases from J; junction bases left unmatched: 3. This CDR3 contains 16 residues. The CDR3 loop is CAISESGLAVTGELFF. The CDR3 bases are TGTGCCATCAGTGAGTCGGGACTAGCTGTCACCGGGGAGCTGTTTTTT.

The chain joins TRBV19 to TRBJ2-5, with 10 positions matching TRBD1. From germline, CDR1 is LNHDA and CDR2 SQIVND (reference sequence). V shed 6 bases, J shed 6 bases, and the junction held 7 bases outside the gene matches. This CDR3 has 14 residues. The CDR3 loop is CASSPTGGEKTQYF. In nucleotides, the CDR3 is TGTGCCAGTAGCCCGACAGGGGGCGAAAAGACCCAGTACTTC.

The V and J genes are TRBV2 and TRBJ1-1; the D is unclear. Trimming left V 7 bases short and J 7 bases short, with 19 bases between. Per germline, CDR1 SNHLY and CDR2 FYNNEI. The CDR3 totals 14 residues. The CDR3 reads CASKDNPSTLEAFF. The CDR3 DNA reads TGTGCCAGCAAAGACAACCCGTCAACCCTTGAAGCTTTCTTT.

V gene TRBV19 combines with J gene TRBJ1-2; D not resolved. V lost 4 bases to trimming and J lost 7 bases, with 13 bases between them. This CDR3 spans 13 amino acids. CDR1 LNHDA and CDR2 SQIVND come from the germline V gene (reference sequence). The CDR3 here is CASSTIEPGGYTF. CDR3 DNA: TGTGCCAGTAGTACCATCGAACCCGGTGGCTACACCTTC.

The gene calls are TRBV6-6 and TRBJ2-1, with 13 positions matching TRBD2. The germline V gene encodes CDR1 MNHNY and CDR2 SVGAGI (reference sequence). This CDR3 has 17 amino acids. V dropped 5 bases and J dropped 7; count of bases not matched to a gene: 11. CDR3 sequence reads: CASSRTSGRSLWNEQFF. In DNA, the CDR3 is TGTGCCAGCAGTCGGACTAGCGGGAGATCCCTTTGGAATGAGCAGTTCTTC.

The rearrangement links TRBV5-1 to TRBJ1-5; D gene unclear. CDR1 and CDR2 (germline): SGHRS, YFSETQ. The CDR3 runs 15 residues. The germline V and J ends were trimmed by 4 bases and 6 bases, with 17 bases remaining between them. The CDR3 loop is CASSESGANRQPQHF. CDR3 sequence (DNA): TGCGCCAGCAGCGAGTCAGGTGCCAATCGTCAGCCCCAGCATTTT.

This sequence joins TRBV9 and TRBJ2-1; 10 nucleotides match TRBD1. The germline V gene has CDR1 SGDLS and CDR2 YYNGEE. The ends lost 3 bases at V and 10 bases at J; junction bases unmatched: 10. CDR3 length: 15 residues. The chain's CDR3 is CASSERQGAKHEQFF. DNA of the CDR3: TGTGCCAGCAGCGAACGACAGGGGGCAAAACACGAGCAGTTCTTC.

The rearrangement links TRBV7-3 to TRBJ2-5; 12 positions agree with TRBD2. The CDR3 contains 15 residues. From germline, CDR1 is SGHTA and CDR2 FQGTGA. V shed 4 bases, J shed 3 bases, and the junction held 3 bases outside the gene matches. CDR3 nucleotide sequence: TGTGCCAGCAGCTCCCGGACTAGCGGGGAAGAGACCCAGTACTTC. Residues: CASSSRTSGEETQYF.

The chain combines TRBV18 with TRBJ1-6; D gene unclear. CDR1 KGHSH and CDR2 LQKENI come from the germline V gene. The CDR3 is 13 residues long. The ends were cut back, 3 bases at V and 5 bases at J, with 5 bases in the middle. In DNA form, the CDR3 reads TGTGCCAGCTCACCCGTAGATAATTCACCCCTCCACTTT. Translating gives CASSPVDNSPLHF.

V is TRBV14 and J is TRBJ2-2; D gene unclear. The V gene's germline CDR1 is SGHDN and CDR2 FVKESK. The CDR3 consists of 13 residues. The germline V and J ends were trimmed by 7 bases and 4 bases, with 10 bases remaining between them. As DNA, the CDR3 is TGTGCCAGCAACGGGTTGGGCACCGGGGAGCTGTTTTTT. Encoded protein: CASNGLGTGELFF.

The rearrangement uses TRBV20-1 and TRBJ1-6; D ambiguous. Germline lookup yields CDR1 DFQATT and CDR2 SNEGSKA (reference sequence). The CDR3 is 13 amino acids. The V end lost 3 bases, the J end lost 4 bases, and 7 bases lay between the germline ends. CDR3 region: CSASNQYNSPLHF. The DNA for the CDR3 is TGCAGTGCTAGTAACCAGTATAATTCACCCCTCCACTTT.

Written as DNA, the CDR3 is TGTGCCAGCAGCTCCGCTAGCGGGAGTGGAGGAGCCAAAAACATTCAGTACTTC. Protein product: CASSSASGSGGAKNIQYF. J is TRBJ2-4 and V is TRBV11-3, with TRBD2 identical over 10 bases. The J segment lost 0 bases and the V segment lost 4 bases, leaving 9 bases of the junction unmatched. Germline CDR1 and CDR2: SGHNT and YENEEA. CDR3 size: 18 residues.

The chain employs TRBV2 and TRBJ2-3; 7 positions agree with TRBD1. There are 14 residues in the CDR3. After removal of 10 bases from V and 3 bases from J, the junction contained 10 bases not matched to a gene. The germline V gene has CDR1 SNHLY and CDR2 FYNNEI. The CDR3 nucleotides are TGTGCCACCCGAACAGGGGAGTTGACAGATACGCAGTATTTT. This gives the protein CATRTGELTDTQYF.

Remarks on this clone: A read error may produce the germline difference seen at one junction end. CDR3 amino acids: CASSMGLAGGKETQYF. The DNA of the CDR3 is TGTGCTAGCAGCATGGGACTAGCGGGAGGAAAAGAGACCCAGTACTTC. The chain recombines TRBV7-7 with TRBJ2-5, with 15 bases fitting TRBD2. The CDR3 spans 16 residues. CDR1 is SSHAT, CDR2 FNYEAQ, per germline (reference sequence).